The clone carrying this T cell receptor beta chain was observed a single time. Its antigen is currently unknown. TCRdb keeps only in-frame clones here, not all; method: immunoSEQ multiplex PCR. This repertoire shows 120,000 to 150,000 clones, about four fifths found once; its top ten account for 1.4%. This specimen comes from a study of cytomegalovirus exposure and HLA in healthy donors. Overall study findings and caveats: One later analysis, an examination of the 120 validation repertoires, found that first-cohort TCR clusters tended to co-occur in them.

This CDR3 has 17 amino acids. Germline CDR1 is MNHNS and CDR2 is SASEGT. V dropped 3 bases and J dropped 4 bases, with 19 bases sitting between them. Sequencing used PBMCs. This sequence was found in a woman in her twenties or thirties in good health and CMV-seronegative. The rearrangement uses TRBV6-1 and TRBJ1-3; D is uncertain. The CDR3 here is CASSEMSAALSGNTIYF. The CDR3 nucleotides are TGTGCCAGCAGTGAGATGAGCGCAGCCCTAAGCGGAAACACCATATATTTT.